The T cell receptor (beta chain) under discussion was sequenced for a study of shared clonotypes between healthy human individuals. This CDR3 contains 18 residues. The J segment lost 1 base and the V segment lost 6 bases, leaving 16 bases of the junction unmatched. Per germline, CDR1 SEHNR and CDR2 FQNEAQ (reference sequence). Assay used: immunoSEQ multiplex PCR; TCRdb lists only in-frame clones, some missing. The profile shows fewer than 1.6 million clones, about 98.5% of them singletons. The chain uses TRBV7-9 and TRBJ2-3, with 7 bases matching TRBD2. Sequences were obtained from naive CD4+ T cells sorted from blood. This sample's subset: CD45RA+ positively selected. The TCR originated in a man younger than 40 in good health. The CDR3 nucleotides are TGTGCCAGCAGACTCCCGGGACTAACGGCGGGGGGCACAGATACGCAGTATTTT. This translates into CASRLPGLTAGGTDTQYF. The whole variable domain, filled in from reference TRBV7-9 and TRBJ2-3, reads DTGVSQNPRHKITKRGQNVTFRCDPISEHNRLYWYRQTLGQGPEFLTYFQNEAQLEKSRLLSDRFSAERPKGSFSTLEIQRTEQGDSAMYLCASRLPGLTAGGTDTQYFGPGTRLTVL.